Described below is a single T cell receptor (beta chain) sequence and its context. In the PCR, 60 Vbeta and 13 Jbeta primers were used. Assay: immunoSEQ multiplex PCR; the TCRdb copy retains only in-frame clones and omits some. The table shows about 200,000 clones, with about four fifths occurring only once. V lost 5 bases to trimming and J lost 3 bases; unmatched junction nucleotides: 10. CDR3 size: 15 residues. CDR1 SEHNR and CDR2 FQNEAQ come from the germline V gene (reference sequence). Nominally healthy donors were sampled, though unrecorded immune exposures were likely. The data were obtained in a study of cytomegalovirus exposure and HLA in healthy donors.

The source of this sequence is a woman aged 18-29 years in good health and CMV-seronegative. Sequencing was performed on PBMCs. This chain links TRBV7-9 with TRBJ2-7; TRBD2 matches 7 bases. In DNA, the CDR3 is TGTGCCAGCAGCCCACGACTAGCTGACTACTACGAGCAGTACTTC. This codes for CASSPRLADYYEQYF.